Listed below are T cell receptor beta chains from one sample, sequenced in a study of sequential checkpoint blockade in melanoma. TCRdb keeps only in-frame clones here, not all; method: immunoSEQ multiplex PCR. The sample records about 12,000 clones, approximately 79% being singletons. Sequenced material: CD8+ T cells sorted from blood (inferred from file names), taken from a patient given nivolumab and ipilimumab in sequence. The receptor set was obtained from a human donor with melanoma. Both conserved end residues are part of each CDR3. D genes are given only for firm matches. Where a row states a size, it is once, few, many or the class of an expanded clone; other rows omit it.

TRBD1,TRBJ2-7,-,TRBV10-3,TGTGCCATCAGTGAGATGGGACAGAGCACCTACGAGCAGTACTTC,CAISEMGQSTYEQYF
TRBD1,TRBJ1-5,-,TRBV5-1,TGCGCCAGCAGTCCGACAGGGGCTCTTTATAGCAATCAGCCCCAGCATTTT,CASSPTGALYSNQPQHF
-,TRBJ1-2,-,TRBV6-1,TGTGCCAGCATAAGGTCAGGAAGCTTCTATGGCTACACCTTC,CASIRSGSFYGYTF
-,TRBJ1-5,-,TRBV28,TGTGCCAGCAGTTTATTGCGGCTAAATAGCAATCAGCCCCAGCATTTT,CASSLLRLNSNQPQHF
-,TRBJ1-2,-,TRBV6-5,TGTGCCAGCAGTTACTCGCTCAGGGTGAACTATGGCTACACCTTC,CASSYSLRVNYGYTF
-,TRBJ2-2,-,TRBV27,TGTGCCAGCAGTTTCAGGGGCGGTACCGGGGAGCTGTTTTTT,CASSFRGGTGELFF
-,TRBJ1-2,medium-sized,TRBV19,TGTGCCAGTAGTATGGGAACAGGGAGCTATGGCTACACCTTC,CASSMGTGSYGYTF
-,TRBJ2-7,-,TRBV6-6,TGTGCCAGCAGCAGGGGGGATAGAACCCACGAGCAGTACTTC,CASSRGDRTHEQYF
-,TRBJ2-7,-,TRBV6-6,TGTGCCAGCAGCTTTAGCGACCCCTACGAGCAGTACTTC,CASSFSDPYEQYF
TRBD2,TRBJ2-5,-,TRBV6-5,TGTGCCAGCAGTTACTTGGGAGGGGCACAAGAGACCCAGTACTTC,CASSYLGGAQETQYF
-,TRBJ2-1,-,TRBV9,TGTGCCAGCAGCGTGGAAAAAAACAGGGGAGGCGATGAGCAGTTCTTC,CASSVEKNRGGDEQFF
TRBD1,TRBJ2-7,-,TRBV19,TGTGCCAGTAGTATGGGACAGGGCACATCCTACGAGCAGTACTTC,CASSMGQGTSYEQYF
-,TRBJ1-1,-,TRBV7-6,TGTGCCAGCAGCTCCGGGACTGAAGCTTTCTTT,CASSSGTEAFF
TRBD1,TRBJ2-7,-,TRBV19,TGTGCCAGTAGTATTTTTGGGGGACAGGGGAGTATATACGAGCAGTACTTC,CASSIFGGQGSIYEQYF
TRBD2,TRBJ2-1,-,TRBV19,TGTGCCAGTAGTGTCGCGGGGGGCAATGAGCAGTTCTTC,CASSVAGGNEQFF
TRBD1,TRBJ1-3,once,TRBV11-2,TGTGCCAGCAGCCCCCTTCGGGGACAGGCGGCGTTATACATATATTTT,CASSPLRGQAALYIYF
-,TRBJ2-1,-,TRBV6-5,TGTGCCAGCAGTAGTAGCTCCTACAATGAGCAGTTCTTC,CASSSSSYNEQFF